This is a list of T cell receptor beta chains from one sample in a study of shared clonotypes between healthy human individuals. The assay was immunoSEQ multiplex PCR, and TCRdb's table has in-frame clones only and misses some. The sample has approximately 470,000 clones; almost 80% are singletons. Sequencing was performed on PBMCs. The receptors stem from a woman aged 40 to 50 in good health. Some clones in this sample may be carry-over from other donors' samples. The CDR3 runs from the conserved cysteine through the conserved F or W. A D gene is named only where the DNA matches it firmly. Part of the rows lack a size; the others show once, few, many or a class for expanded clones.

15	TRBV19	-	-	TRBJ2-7	CASSIEGGTTYEQYF	TGTGCCAGTAGTATAGAGGGGGGCACCACCTACGAGCAGTACTTC
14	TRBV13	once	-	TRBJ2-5	CASSGFGDRRSQYF	TGTGCCAGCAGCGGATTCGGAGACCGCCGGTCCCAGTACTTC
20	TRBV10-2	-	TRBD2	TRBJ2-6	CASSGSTSGRPLGGANVLTF	TGCGCCAGCAGTGGGTCGACTAGCGGGAGGCCCCTCGGGGGGGCCAACGTCCTGACTTTC
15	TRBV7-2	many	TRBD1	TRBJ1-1	CASSLGGTVNTEAFF	TGTGCCAGCAGCTTAGGGGGGACAGTGAACACTGAAGCTTTCTTT
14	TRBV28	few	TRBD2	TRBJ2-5	CASSLLGEGETQYF	TGTGCCAGCAGTTTACTGGGGGAGGGAGAGACCCAGTACTTC
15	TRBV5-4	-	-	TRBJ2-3	CASSPEEGLTDTQYF	TGTGCCAGCAGCCCAGAGGAGGGCCTCACAGATACGCAGTATTTT
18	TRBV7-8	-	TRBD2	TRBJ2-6	CASSTGGRPLSGANVLTF	TGTGCCAGCAGCACGGGGGGGCGCCCACTTTCTGGGGCCAACGTCCTGACTTTC
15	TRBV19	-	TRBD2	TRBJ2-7	CASRSGGLKSYEQYF	TGTGCCAGTAGGTCGGGGGGGCTGAAATCATACGAGCAGTACTTC
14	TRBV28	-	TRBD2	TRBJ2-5	CASILSGNEETQYF	TGTGCCAGCATCCTGAGCGGGAATGAAGAGACCCAGTACTTC
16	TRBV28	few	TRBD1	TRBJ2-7	CASSDLPGQSSYEQYF	TGTGCCAGCAGCGACCTTCCGGGACAGAGCTCCTACGAGCAGTACTTC
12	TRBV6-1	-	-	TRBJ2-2	CASTPNTGELFF	TGTGCCAGTACTCCGAACACCGGGGAGCTGTTTTTT
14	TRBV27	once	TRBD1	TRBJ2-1	CASRPGGAGNEQFF	TGTGCCAGCAGACCAGGGGGCGCGGGGAATGAGCAGTTCTTC
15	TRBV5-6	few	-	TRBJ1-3	CASITRVPSGNTIYF	TGTGCCAGCATCACCCGGGTGCCCTCTGGAAACACCATATATTTT
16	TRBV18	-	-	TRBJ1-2	CASSPAPELRGYGYTF	TGTGCCAGCTCACCAGCCCCTGAATTACGGGGCTATGGCTACACCTTC
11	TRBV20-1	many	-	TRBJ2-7	CSARLSYEQYF	TGCAGTGCTAGACTATCCTACGAGCAGTACTTC
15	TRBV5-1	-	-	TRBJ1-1	CASSLVLGMNTEAFF	TGCGCCAGCAGCTTGGTGCTGGGTATGAACACTGAAGCTTTCTTT
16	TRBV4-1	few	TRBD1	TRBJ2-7	CASSQKVGQGPYEQYF	TGCGCCAGCAGCCAAAAGGTAGGACAGGGACCCTACGAGCAGTACTTC
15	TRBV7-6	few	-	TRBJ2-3	CASSLGFSALDTQYF	TGTGCCAGCAGCTTAGGTTTCAGCGCCCTGGATACGCAGTATTTT
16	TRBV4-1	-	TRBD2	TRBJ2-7	CASSLGLAGVPYEQYF	TGCGCCAGCAGCCTTGGACTAGCGGGAGTTCCCTACGAGCAGTACTTC
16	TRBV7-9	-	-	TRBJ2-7	CASSLTPGAQGYEQYF	TGTGCCAGCAGCTTAACGCCGGGGGCCCAGGGCTACGAGCAGTACTTC
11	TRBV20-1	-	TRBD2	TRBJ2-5	CSASGRETQYF	TGCAGTGCTAGCGGGAGGGAGACCCAGTACTTC
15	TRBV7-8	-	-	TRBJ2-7	CASRTSTVPSGEQHF	TGTGCCAGCAGGACGTCGACAGTTCCCTCGGGGGAGCAGCACTTC
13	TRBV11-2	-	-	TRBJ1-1	CASSLEGFTEAFF	TGTGCCAGCAGCTTAGAGGGGTTCACTGAAGCTTTCTTT
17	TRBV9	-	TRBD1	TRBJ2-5	CASSVGQGLLDRETQYF	TGTGCCAGCAGCGTGGGACAGGGGTTACTAGACCGAGAGACCCAGTACTTC
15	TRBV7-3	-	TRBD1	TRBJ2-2	CASRQDRGHSGELFF	TGTGCCAGCAGACAAGACAGGGGGCATTCCGGGGAGCTGTTTTTT
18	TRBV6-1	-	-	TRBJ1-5	CASSERVRAFLGNQPQHF	TGTGCCAGCAGTGAAAGAGTTAGGGCCTTTTTGGGCAATCAGCCCCAGCATTTT
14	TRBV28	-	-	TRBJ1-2	CASSRSTGEYGYTF	TGTGCCAGCAGCAGGAGTACGGGGGAATATGGCTACACCTTC
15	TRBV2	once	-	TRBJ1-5	CASSGRQAGNQPQHF	TGTGCCAGCAGCGGAAGACAGGCAGGCAATCAGCCCCAGCATTTT
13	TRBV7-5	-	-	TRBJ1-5	CARSSGSNQPQHF	TGTGCCAGAAGCTCAGGCAGCAATCAACCCCAGCATTTT
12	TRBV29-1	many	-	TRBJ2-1	CSVDLSGGTPVF	TGCAGCGTTGATCTTTCCGGGGGAACGCCGGTCTTC
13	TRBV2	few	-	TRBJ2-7	CASHGTYSYEQYF	TGTGCCAGCCATGGGACTTACTCCTACGAGCAGTACTTC
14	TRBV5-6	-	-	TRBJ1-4	CASSLGRGDEKLFF	TGTGCCAGCAGCTTGGGCAGGGGAGATGAAAAACTGTTTTTT
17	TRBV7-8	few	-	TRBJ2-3	CASISWWAGTDTDTQYF	TGTGCCAGTATCTCTTGGTGGGCAGGGACTGACACAGATACGCAGTATTTT
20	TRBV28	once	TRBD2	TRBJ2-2	CASSPLGGTGLAGVTGELFF	TGTGCCAGCAGTCCGCTTGGGGGGACAGGACTAGCGGGAGTCACCGGGGAGCTGTTTTTT
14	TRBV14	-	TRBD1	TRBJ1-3	CASRKTGAGNTIYF	TGTGCCAGCAGAAAGACAGGGGCTGGAAACACCATATATTTT
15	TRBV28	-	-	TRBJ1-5	CASRPHAVNNQPQHF	TGTGCCAGCAGACCCCATGCAGTGAACAATCAGCCCCAGCATTTT
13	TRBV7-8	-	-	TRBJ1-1	CASSLTDRLEAFF	TGTGCCAGCAGCTTGACGGACAGACTTGAAGCTTTCTTT
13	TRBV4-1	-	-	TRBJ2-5	CASSQGRLETQYF	TGCGCCAGCAGCCAAGGTCGGTTAGAGACCCAGTACTTC
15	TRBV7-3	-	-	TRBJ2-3	CASSPQPSSTDTQYF	TGTGCCAGCAGCCCACAACCCAGCAGCACAGATACGCAGTATTTT
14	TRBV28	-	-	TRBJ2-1	CASSLLGSRNEQFF	TGTGCCAGCAGTTTATTAGGTAGCCGCAATGAGCAGTTCTTC
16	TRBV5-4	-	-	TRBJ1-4	CASSLRTLATNEKLFF	TGTGCCAGCAGCTTAAGAACTCTGGCAACTAATGAAAAACTGTTTTTT
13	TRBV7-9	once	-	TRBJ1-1	CASSPGGNTEAFF	TGTGCCAGCAGCCCCGGGGGAAACACTGAAGCTTTCTTT
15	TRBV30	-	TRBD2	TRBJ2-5	CAWALGLAGQETQYF	TGTGCCTGGGCGTTGGGACTAGCGGGGCAGGAGACCCAGTACTTC
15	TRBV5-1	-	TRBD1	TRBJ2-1	CASSVTGTGYNEQFF	TGCGCCAGCAGCGTCACCGGGACAGGGTACAATGAGCAGTTCTTC
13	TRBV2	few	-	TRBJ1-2	CASRGEGSYGYTF	TGTGCCAGCCGGGGCGAGGGAAGCTATGGCTACACCTTC
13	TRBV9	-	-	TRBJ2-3	CASSVGGTDTQYF	TGTGCCAGCAGCGTAGGGGGGACAGATACGCAGTATTTT
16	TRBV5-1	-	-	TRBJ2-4	CASSLGQLLAKNIQYF	TGCGCCAGCAGCTTGGGACAGTTGTTAGCCAAAAACATTCAGTACTTC
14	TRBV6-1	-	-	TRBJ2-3	CASRGRNGPDTQYF	TGTGCCAGCAGGGGCCGGAATGGGCCAGATACGCAGTATTTT
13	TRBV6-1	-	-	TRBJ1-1	CASAGTANTEAFF	TGTGCCAGCGCCGGGACGGCGAACACTGAAGCTTTCTTT
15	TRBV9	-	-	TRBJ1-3	CASSVGPGTGNTIYF	TGTGCCAGCAGCGTAGGTCCAGGGACTGGAAACACCATATATTTT
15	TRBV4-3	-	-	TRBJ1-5	CASSQDSDLDQPQHF	TGCGCCAGCAGCCAAGATAGCGACCTTGATCAGCCCCAGCATTTT
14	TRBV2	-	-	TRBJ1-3	CASRDWGPGNTIYF	TGTGCCAGCAGGGACTGGGGTCCTGGAAACACCATATATTTT
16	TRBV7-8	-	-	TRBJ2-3	CASSPSGAGHVYTQYF	TGTGCCAGCAGCCCTAGCGGAGCGGGACACGTATATACGCAGTATTTT
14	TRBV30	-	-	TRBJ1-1	CAWSQGGSRGEAFF	TGTGCCTGGAGTCAGGGAGGCTCCAGGGGTGAAGCTTTCTTT
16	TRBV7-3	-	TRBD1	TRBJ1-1	CASSLQPGGLNTEAFF	TGTGCCAGCAGCTTACAGCCAGGGGGACTGAACACTGAAGCTTTCTTT